Presented here are 4 T cell receptor beta chains from one specimen sequenced in a study of cytomegalovirus exposure and HLA in healthy donors (dated by TCRdb to between 2016 and 2019). Library preparation employed the immunoSEQ multiplex PCR assay. A mixture of 60 forward primers for TCR Vbeta segments and 13 reverse primers for TCR Jbeta segments was used in the multiplex PCR. In its TCRdb copy, this immuneACCESS table keeps in-frame sequences only and misses some clones. Where compared with another copy, unresolved V genes explain less than half of these, and the others have no known cause. The sample table holds fewer than 150,000 clones. The ten largest clones take up 2% of the sample. The sample taken for sequencing was PBMCs. Receptors originate from a woman aged 55-70 years in good health and CMV-seronegative.

This chain connects TRBV5-4 to TRBJ2-5, with 9 bases lining up with TRBD1. The germline V gene encodes CDR1 SGHNT and CDR2 YYREEE (reference sequence). The CDR3 extends over 14 amino acids. V shed 9 bases and J 2 bases; nucleotides not matched to a gene: 8. CDR3: CATTGTGKQETQYF. The CDR3 DNA is TGTGCCACCACCGGGACAGGGAAACAAGAGACCCAGTACTTC.

The V and J genes are TRBV5-1 and TRBJ1-2; D not resolved. Germline CDR1 is SGHRS and CDR2 is YFSETQ. This CDR3 has 13 amino acids. V shed 0 bases and J shed 4 bases, with 7 bases lying between them. The CDR3 DNA reads TGCGCCAGCAGCTTGGGGGCAGTCTATGGCTACACCTTC. Its translation: CASSLGAVYGYTF. Filled out from reference TRBV5-1 and TRBJ1-2, the complete variable domain reads KAGVTQTPRYLIKTRGQQVTLSCSPISGHRSVSWYQQTPGQGLQFLFEYFSETQRNKGNFPGRFSGRQFSNSRSEMNVSTLELGDSALYLCASSLGAVYGYTFGSGTRLTVV.

The V call is TRBV11-2, the J call TRBJ1-1; D possibly corresponds to TRBD1 (6 bases). The CDR3 runs 16 residues. V was clipped by 5 bases and J by 6 bases, with 22 bases between them. Germline CDR1 reads SGHAT; CDR2 reads FQNNGV. The CDR3 is CASSPTGGPSFAEAFF. As DNA, the CDR3 is TGTGCCAGCAGCCCGACGGGGGGCCCCTCTTTCGCTGAAGCTTTCTTT.

This rearrangement joins TRBV28 to TRBJ2-7, with 9 nucleotides matching TRBD1. V shed 8 bases and J 7 bases; nucleotides not matched to a gene: 9. The CDR3 has 13 amino acids. Germline assignment: CDR1 MDHEN and CDR2 SYDVKM. CDR3 DNA: TGTGCCAGCGGGGACAGGGTATTAGGGGAGCAGTACTTC. Residues: CASGDRVLGEQYF.